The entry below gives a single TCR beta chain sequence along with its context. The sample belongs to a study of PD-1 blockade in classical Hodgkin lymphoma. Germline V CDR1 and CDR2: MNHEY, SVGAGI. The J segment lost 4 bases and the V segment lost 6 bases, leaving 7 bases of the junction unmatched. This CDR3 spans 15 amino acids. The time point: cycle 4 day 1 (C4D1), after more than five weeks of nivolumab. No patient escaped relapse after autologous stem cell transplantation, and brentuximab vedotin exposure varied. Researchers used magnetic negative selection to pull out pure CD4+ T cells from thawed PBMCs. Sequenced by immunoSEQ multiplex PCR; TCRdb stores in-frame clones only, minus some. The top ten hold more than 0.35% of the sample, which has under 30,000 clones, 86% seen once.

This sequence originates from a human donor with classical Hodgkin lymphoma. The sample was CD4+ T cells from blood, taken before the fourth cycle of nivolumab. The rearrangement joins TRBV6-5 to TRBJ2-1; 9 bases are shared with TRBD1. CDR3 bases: TGTGCCAGCAGCATAACAGGGGGCTTGTACAATGAGCAGTTCTTC. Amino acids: CASSITGGLYNEQFF.